These 30 T cell receptor beta chains share one sample of origin, sequenced in a study of CD8+CD57+ T cells in acquired aplastic anemia. Genomic DNA constituted the template upon which TCR beta VDJ and CDR3 profiling was performed. TCRdb called the reads again in MiXCR, with one record for every CDR3 protein. The data show roughly 130,000 distinct CDR3 sequences, 40% to 60% seen once. Source material: sorted CD4+, CD8+, or CD8+CD57+ T cells (not recorded which) from PBMCs. These receptors originate from a human donor in good health, serving as a control.

This clonotype occurred many times. V usage is TRBV7-9 and J usage is TRBJ2-1; D is perhaps TRBD1 (6 bases). Germline-derived CDR1 and CDR2 are SEHNR and FQNEAQ (reference sequence). This CDR3 region has 14 residues. Between the trimmed V and J ends, which lost 5 bases and 1 base, there was a span of 9 bases. The CDR3 nucleotides read TGTGCCAGCAGCCGGGACATTTCCTACAATGAGCAGTTCTTC. It specifies CASSRDISYNEQFF.

The V and J genes are TRBV10-3 and TRBJ2-3; TRBD2 aligns across 8 bases. In germline, CDR1 is ENHRY, CDR2 SYGVKD. The CDR3 spans 16 residues. J lost 5 bases, V lost 10 bases, and 17 bases had no gene match. This chain's CDR3 is CATLSGSSGIIDTQYF. The CDR3 nucleotides read TGTGCCACCCTGTCGGGTAGTAGCGGGATTATAGATACGCAGTATTTT.

J is TRBJ1-2 and V is TRBV2; 7 bases match TRBD1. The CDR3 has 12 residues. J was trimmed by 7 bases and V by 8 bases; bases with no gene match: 7. Per the germline V gene, CDR1 is SNHLY and CDR2 is FYNNEI. CDR3 residues: CASGDRAAGYTF. The CDR3 DNA reads TGTGCCAGCGGCGACAGGGCGGCTGGCTACACCTTC.

Comments on this clonotype: This may be a read error, as it is one base from a much larger clone. This chain uses TRBV20-1 with TRBJ1-3; D not certain. Germline V gene sequence: CDR1 DFQATT, CDR2 SNEGSKA (reference sequence). The CDR3 is 16 amino acids. In DNA, the CDR3 is TGCAGTGCTAGAGTCGGCGGTATGTTCTCTGGAGACACCATATATTTT. Translating gives CSARVGGMFSGDTIYF.

V gene TRBV7-9 combines with J gene TRBJ1-1, with 7 positions matching TRBD1. The CDR3 loop spans 15 amino acids. V gave up 8 bases and J gave up 4 bases; unmatched junction bases: 13. Germline lookup yields CDR1 SEHNR and CDR2 FQNEAQ (reference sequence). CDR3 in DNA: TGTGCCAGCCGGGCAGGGGGGGGTGAGATCACTGAAGCTTTCTTT. Translated, it gives CASRAGGGEITEAFF.

This clonotype occurred a few times. The J gene is TRBJ2-3, the V gene TRBV10-3, with 7 bases lining up with TRBD2. V gave up 8 bases and J gave up 4 bases; unmatched junction bases: 6. The CDR3 is 13 residues long. Germline assignment: CDR1 ENHRY and CDR2 SYGVKD. Here the CDR3 DNA reads TGTGCCATCGGGAGGGGCCAGTCAGATACGCAGTATTTT. Encoded protein: CAIGRGQSDTQYF.

Ten or more counts support this clonotype. V is TRBV24-1 and J is TRBJ2-3, with D possibly matching TRBD1 (5 bases). There are 12 residues in the CDR3. The germline CDR1 and CDR2 sequences are KGHDR and SFDVKD. V lost 5 bases, J lost 8 bases, and 10 bases lay in between. The CDR3 coding sequence is TGTGCCACCAGTGGCACAGGTGGTACGCAGTATTTT. Its protein is CATSGTGGTQYF.

The chain links TRBV19 to TRBJ1-2, with D possibly being TRBD1 (6 bases). Germline-derived CDR1 and CDR2 are LNHDA and SQIVND (reference sequence). Trimming removed 4 bases at V and 2 bases at J, with 14 bases between. This CDR3 spans 15 amino acids. The CDR3 sequence: CASSTHLDRNYGYTF. The CDR3, as DNA: TGTGCCAGTAGTACCCACCTGGACAGAAACTATGGCTACACCTTC.

The chain joins TRBV20-1 to TRBJ1-5, with 9 bases that match TRBD1. Germline V gene data show CDR1 as DFQATT and CDR2 as SNEGSKA (reference sequence). The V gene end was trimmed by 5 bases and the J gene end by 6 bases; junction bases not matched to a gene: 14. The CDR3 sequence is 16 residues long. The CDR3 DNA is TGCAGTGCTTCACGCCCCGGGACAGGGACCGGTCAGCCCCAGCATTTT. It codes for CSASRPGTGTGQPQHF.

This clonotype was seen at least ten times. This chain uses TRBV9 with TRBJ2-7; TRBD1 matches 8 bases. Germline CDR1 reads SGDLS; CDR2 reads YYNGEE. The length of the CDR3 is 13 residues. J was trimmed by 4 bases and V by 3 bases; bases with no gene match: 3. The CDR3 region is CASSAQGAYEQYF. CDR3 in DNA: TGTGCCAGCAGCGCTCAGGGGGCTTACGAGCAGTACTTC.

This clonotype has more than one count but fewer than ten. This rearrangement joins TRBV7-6 to TRBJ2-3; D perhaps matches TRBD2 (6 bases). V was cut by 5 bases and J by 3 bases, with 9 bases left in between. Per germline, CDR1 SGHVS and CDR2 FNYEAQ. The CDR3 is made up of 13 amino acids. CDR3 sequence reads: CASSLGLTDTQYF. The DNA of the CDR3 is TGTGCCAGCAGCCTGGGACTTACAGATACGCAGTATTTT. Complete variable domain (other parts from reference TRBV7-6 and TRBJ2-3): GAGVSQSPRYKVTKRGQDVALRCDPISGHVSLYWYRQALGQGPEFLTYFNYEAQQDKSGLPNDRFSAERPEGSISTLTIQRTEQRDSAMYRCASSLGLTDTQYFGPGTRLTVL.

This clonotype has at least ten counts. The V gene is TRBV5-1, the J gene TRBJ2-3, with D possibly matching TRBD1 (6 bases). This CDR3 contains 15 residues. The ends were cut back, 6 bases at V and 2 bases at J, with 16 bases in the middle. Germline values: CDR1 SGHRS, CDR2 YFSETQ. CDR3 sequence reads: CASKGRGSDTDTQYF. The CDR3 DNA sequence: TGCGCCAGCAAGGGCAGGGGTAGTGACACAGATACGCAGTATTTT.

This chain links TRBV10-1 with TRBJ2-3, with D tentatively TRBD1 (5 bases). V was cut by 4 bases and J by 2 bases, with 16 bases left in between. CDR3 length equals 16 residues. Germline CDR1 reads WNHNN; CDR2 reads SYGVQD (reference sequence). The CDR3 spells CASSAEQGWYTDTQYF. CDR3 DNA sequence: TGCGCCAGCAGTGCGGAGCAGGGTTGGTACACAGATACGCAGTATTTT.

Only a few counts were recorded for this clonotype. The chain is built from TRBV2 and TRBJ2-5, with 8 bases that match TRBD2. The trim removed 7 bases at V and 5 bases at J, leaving 3 bases unmatched. Germline V gene data show CDR1 as SNHLY and CDR2 as FYNNEI. This CDR3 has 12 amino acids. Written as DNA, the CDR3 is TGTGCCAGCAAGGGACTAGACGAGACCCAGTACTTC. This codes for CASKGLDETQYF.

Many counts were recorded for this clonotype. The J gene is TRBJ2-1, the V gene TRBV20-1; the match to TRBD2 covers 11 bases. Germline V gives CDR1 DFQATT, CDR2 SNEGSKA (reference sequence). Trimming cost V 6 bases and J 9 bases; bases outside gene matches: 10. This CDR3 has 14 residues. DNA of the CDR3: TGCAGTGCCCCTGGACTAGCGGGTCCTCGTGAGCAGTTCTTC. Amino acid sequence: CSAPGLAGPREQFF.

This sequence joins TRBV7-9 and TRBJ2-2, with 10 positions matching TRBD1. The V segment lost 3 bases and the J segment 5 bases; nucleotides outside the gene matches: 3. The CDR3 is 15 residues long. From germline, CDR1 is SEHNR and CDR2 FQNEAQ (reference sequence). The chain's CDR3 is CASSFGTGETGELFF. Here the CDR3 DNA reads TGTGCCAGCAGCTTCGGGACAGGGGAAACCGGGGAGCTGTTTTTT.

There are a few counts of this clonotype. The chain carries TRBV4-2 and TRBJ1-2; 12 bases line up with TRBD1. Germline V gene data show CDR1 as LGHNA and CDR2 as YNFKEQ. With 3 bases clipped from V and 0 bases from J, the junction kept 2 bases outside the gene matches. CDR3 length equals 16 residues. CDR3 protein: CASSQGQGASNYGYTF. The CDR3 DNA is TGTGCCAGCAGCCAGGGACAGGGGGCATCTAACTATGGCTACACCTTC.

The V call is TRBV2, the J call TRBJ2-7; unclear D gene. Germline loops: CDR1 SNHLY, CDR2 FYNNEI. The CDR3 spans 12 residues. V was trimmed by 6 bases and J by 4 bases, leaving 10 bases between them. The CDR3 here is CASRGGTYEQYF. CDR3 nucleotide sequence: TGTGCCAGCAGGGGCGGAACATACGAGCAGTACTTC.

This clonotype has just a few counts. This rearrangement joins TRBV10-3 to TRBJ1-4; perhaps TRBD1 as D (6 bases). Germline V gives CDR1 ENHRY, CDR2 SYGVKD. V lost 5 bases to trimming and J lost 8 bases, with 12 bases between them. There are 13 residues in the CDR3. CDR3: CAISPKGGEKLFF. CDR3 in DNA: TGTGCCATCAGTCCCAAGGGGGGGGAAAAACTGTTTTTT.

The genes are TRBV19 and TRBJ2-7; maybe TRBD1 (5 bases). V lost 3 bases to trimming and J lost 7 bases, with 13 bases between them. This CDR3 contains 13 residues. Germline V lookup: CDR1 LNHDA, CDR2 SQIVND (reference sequence). CDR3 nucleotide sequence: TGTGCCAGTAGTATCATCAGGGTAGGGGAGCAGTACTTC. Amino acids: CASSIIRVGEQYF. Full variable domain (remainder filled in from reference TRBV19 and TRBJ2-7): DGGITQSPKYLFRKEGQNVTLSCEQNLNHDAMYWYRQDPGQGLRLIYYSQIVNDFQKGDIAEGYSVSREKKESFPLTVTSAQKNPTAFYLCASSIIRVGEQYFGPGTRLTVT.

This clonotype has only a few counts. This may stem from a read error, because a much larger clone lies one nucleotide away. The rearrangement uses TRBV6-2 or TRBV6-3 and TRBJ1-2, with D unresolved. This CDR3 spans 12 amino acids. Germline CDR1 is MNHEY and CDR2 is SVGEGT. Trimming left V 7 bases short and J 7 bases short, with 13 bases between. The CDR3 loop is CASNSRQVGYTF. In nucleotides, the CDR3 is TGTGCCAGCAATTCCCGGCAGGTTGGCTACACCTTC.

The V gene is TRBV2, the J gene TRBJ1-1; D remains ambiguous. Deletions cut 9 bases from V and 4 bases from J, with 18 bases between. CDR1 and CDR2 from the germline V gene are SNHLY and FYNNEI. CDR3 size: 14 residues. Here the CDR3 DNA reads TGTGCCAGGTTAAGTCCGGGATTACTCACTGAAGCTTTCTTT. This encodes CARLSPGLLTEAFF.

This clonotype showed up many times. The chain couples TRBV6-1 to TRBJ2-5; D unclear. Germline lookup yields CDR1 MNHNS and CDR2 SASEGT. Between the trimmed V and J ends, which lost 5 bases and 3 bases, there was a span of 10 bases. The CDR3 covers 13 residues. As DNA, the CDR3 is TGTGCCAGCAGTCTTAACCACAAAGAGACCCAGTACTTC. It is translated as CASSLNHKETQYF.

This clonotype has a count of ten or more. The rearrangement uses TRBV19 and TRBJ1-2; D gene uncertain. The CDR3 extends over 8 amino acids. Germline V gives CDR1 LNHDA, CDR2 SQIVND (reference sequence). The CDR3 bases are TGTGCTAACTATGGCTACACCTTC. It encodes CANYGYTF.

This clonotype was counted a single time. J is TRBJ2-3 and V is TRBV10-2, with D maybe TRBD1 (5 bases). The germline gives CDR1 WSHSY, CDR2 SAAADI. The V end was cut by 8 bases, the J end by 9 bases, with 12 bases between. The CDR3 is made up of 11 amino acids. This CDR3 reads CASGPAGTQYF. The CDR3 DNA follows: TGCGCCAGCGGGCCAGCAGGGACGCAGTATTTT.

Concerning this clonotype: The junction differs from germline at one of its ends, possibly a read error. This chain joins TRBV20-1 and TRBJ2-7, with D perhaps matching TRBD1 (5 bases). Per the germline V gene, CDR1 is DFQATT and CDR2 is SNEGSKA (reference sequence). The CDR3 has 11 residues. CDR3 sequence (DNA): TGCAGTATAGGGGTCACATCAACCTGGGGCTTC. Its translation is CSIGVTSTWGF.

This chain links TRBV9 with TRBJ2-5; 9 bases align to TRBD2. Trimming cost V 5 bases and J 4 bases; bases outside gene matches: 6. Germline CDR1 reads SGDLS; CDR2 reads YYNGEE. The CDR3 loop spans 14 amino acids. CDR3 in amino acids: CASSPRGGRETQYF. In DNA, the CDR3 is TGTGCCAGCAGTCCGCGGGGGGGCCGAGAGACCCAGTACTTC.

In this sample, this clonotype turned up many times. The V gene is TRBV15, the J gene TRBJ1-5; possible D gene TRBD1, 6 bases. Germline V gene sequence: CDR1 LNHNV, CDR2 YYDKDF (reference sequence). The CDR3 has 16 residues. Trimming shortened V by 0 bases and J by 2 bases, and 11 bases separated the two germline ends. The CDR3 spells CATSRDGTPGNQPQHF. The CDR3, as DNA: TGTGCCACCAGCAGAGACGGGACACCCGGCAATCAGCCCCAGCATTTT.

This clonotype was seen repeatedly, ten times or more. V gene TRBV7-8 combines with J gene TRBJ2-7; either TRBD1 or TRBD2 may fit D (5 bases each). Germline lookup yields CDR1 SGHVS and CDR2 FQNEAQ. Trimming took 6 bases from V and 6 from J, leaving 18 bases between them. The CDR3 totals 14 residues. The DNA for the CDR3 is TGTGCCAGCAGATTACTATCGGGGCTTGGCGAGCAGTACTTC. This codes for CASRLLSGLGEQYF.

The chain has TRBV10-3 and TRBJ1-6; 7 bases match TRBD1. The V gene's germline CDR1 is ENHRY and CDR2 SYGVKD. The J segment lost 7 bases and the V segment lost 3 bases, leaving 6 bases of the junction unmatched. The CDR3 runs to 15 residues. The CDR3 spells CAISEGTAQNSPLHF. The CDR3 DNA is TGTGCCATCAGTGAAGGGACAGCACAGAATTCACCCCTCCACTTT.